Reported below is one T cell receptor beta chain. The clone's antigen remains unknown. No base quality information exists; no much larger clone differs at one position. The sample belongs to a study of type 1 regulatory T cells listed by TCRdb under 2021. Background for the entire study: The study characterized an in vitro protocol that generated a Tr1-enriched, alloantigen-specific CD4 T cell product named T-allo10. T-allo10 was being evaluated clinically in patients with hematological malignancies who were receiving allogeneic hematopoietic stem cell transplantation. Results and caveats for the whole study, not just this receptor: A more restricted TCR repertoire was observed in Tr1 cells than in non-Tr1 cells, and this restriction was interpreted in the study as alloantigen-induced clonal expansion.

Sequencing took place on an Illumina MiSeq. The public sequencing data were trimmed at Q25 with fastp and processed into clonotypes with MiXCR by TCRdb, which kept only in-frame beta chains. All rows with the same CDR3 protein become a single entry with the most common DNA and genes. The table for this sample lists around 64,000 distinct CDR3 sequences; around 21% of them were counted only once. The top ten hold 7% to 10% of the sample. The germline V gene supplies CDR1 SGHRS and CDR2 YFSETQ. The CDR3 runs 15 residues from the cysteine to the phenylalanine. The entry retains the CDR3 DNA only, 45 bases that are in frame from base 1. Trimming removed 4 bases from V and 0 bases from J, leaving 11 bases between the germline ends.

The TCR sequence derives from a human donor in good health. This chain is built from TRBV5-1 and TRBJ2-1, and perhaps TRBD2 as D gene, on 5 matching bases. The sample comprised cultured type 1 regulatory T (Tr1) cells, either the whole culture or a sorted fraction (not recorded which). The cell subset or site label for this specimen denotes: type 1 regulatory T cells sorted from the T-allo10 product. The DNA reads TGCGCCAGCAGCCAAACTAGAAGCTCCTACAATGAGCAGTTCTTC. Its amino acids are CASSQTRSSYNEQFF.